Below are 11 T cell receptor beta chains sequenced from a single sample in a study of early T cells in non-severe SARS-CoV-2 infection. TCRdb itself ran the 5' RACE reads through MiXCR, one entry per CDR3 protein. The data show tens of thousands of distinct CDR3 sequences, around 10% seen once. The sequencing used whole blood, collected at baseline. Receptors were obtained from an adult who was a healthcare worker with PCR-confirmed SARS-CoV-2 infection or an uninfected control (not recorded which).

This clonotype appeared many times. The chain has TRBV4-1 and TRBJ1-1, with a tentative D call TRBD1 (5 bases). The CDR3 extends over 12 amino acids. Germline V gene data show CDR1 as MGHRA and CDR2 as YSYEKL. V lost 0 bases to trimming and J lost 11 bases, with 10 bases between them. This CDR3 reads CASSQEMGGAFF. CDR3 DNA: TGCGCCAGCAGCCAAGAAATGGGGGGGGCTTTCTTT.

The chain employs TRBV3-1 and TRBJ2-1, with 8 bases aligning to TRBD2. This CDR3 comprises 13 residues. The germline CDR1 and CDR2 sequences are LGHDT and YNNKEL (reference sequence). V shed 4 bases, J shed 13 bases, and the junction held 9 bases outside the gene matches. In DNA form, the CDR3 reads TGTGCCAGCAGCCCGACCGGGGGGGGTGAACAGTTCTTC. It is translated as CASSPTGGGEQFF.

This clonotype was observed a handful of times. V and J are TRBV7-9 and TRBJ2-7; D call uncertain. Deletions cut 5 bases from V and 3 bases from J, with 8 bases between. The CDR3 consists of 12 residues. CDR1 and CDR2 (germline): SEHNR, FQNEAQ (reference sequence). CDR3 nucleotide sequence: TGTGCCAGCAGCACCCTCGTCTACGAGCAGTACTTC. Translating gives CASSTLVYEQYF.

The chain couples TRBV13 to TRBJ2-7; 9 bases map to TRBD2. There are 16 residues in the CDR3. The V gene's germline CDR1 is PRHDT and CDR2 FYEKMQ (reference sequence). V dropped 0 bases and J dropped 2; count of bases not matched to a gene: 5. CDR3 amino acids: CASSLGLAGSPYEQYF. CDR3 nucleotide sequence: TGTGCCAGCAGCTTAGGACTAGCGGGTTCTCCCTACGAGCAGTACTTC.

This clonotype was seen repeatedly, ten times or more. This rearrangement joins TRBV6-2 or TRBV6-3 to TRBJ2-5; TRBD1 is a possible D gene (6 bases). Trimming stripped 4 bases from V and 7 bases from J, with 19 bases between. From germline, CDR1 is MNHEY and CDR2 SVGEGT. This CDR3 is built from 15 residues. DNA of the CDR3: TGTGCCAGCAGTTCCCTCAAACAGGGCTTCGGGACCCAGTACTTC. It codes for CASSSLKQGFGTQYF.

In this sample, this clonotype turned up a few times. The V gene is TRBV20-1, the J gene TRBJ1-1; possible D gene TRBD1, 6 bases. The CDR3 runs to 15 residues. Germline values: CDR1 DFQATT, CDR2 SNEGSKA (reference sequence). Trimming took off 3 bases at V and 4 bases at J, with 18 bases between the two ends. The CDR3 spells CSARAPGGGATEAFF. The CDR3 DNA is TGCAGTGCTAGGGCACCAGGAGGGGGGGCCACTGAAGCTTTCTTT.

The table lists this clonotype with a few counts. The V and J genes are TRBV5-1 and TRBJ1-4, with 8 bases aligning to TRBD1. V trimming: 2 bases; J trimming: 0 bases; junction bases outside the gene matches: 9. Germline CDR1 and CDR2: SGHRS and YFSETQ. CDR3 length: 18 residues. Here the CDR3 DNA reads TGCGCCAGCAGCTTAGGGACAGGCGGGCGCTCAACTAATGAAAAACTGTTTTTT. As protein: CASSLGTGGRSTNEKLFF.

The J gene is TRBJ2-3, the V gene TRBV7-2; D unclear. The CDR3 totals 13 residues. V lost 5 bases and J 7 bases, leaving 13 bases between the germline ends. Germline V gene sequence: CDR1 SGHTA, CDR2 FQGNSA. Here the CDR3 reads CASSPTNFNTQYF. The DNA for the CDR3 is TGTGCCAGCAGCCCAACGAATTTTAATACGCAGTATTTT.

The V gene is TRBV4-3, the J gene TRBJ2-7, with 7 positions matching TRBD2. The germline V gene encodes CDR1 LGHNA and CDR2 YSLEER. Germline trimming cut 0 bases from V and 3 bases from J; bases unmatched to any gene: 2. This CDR3 contains 14 residues. CDR3 residues: CASSQERGDYEQYF. In DNA, the CDR3 is TGCGCCAGCAGCCAAGAACGGGGGGACTACGAGCAGTACTTC.

This clonotype has at least ten counts. This rearrangement joins TRBV6-2 or TRBV6-3 to TRBJ1-2; D may be TRBD1 (5 bases). Germline values: CDR1 MNHEY, CDR2 SVGEGT. Trimming stripped 0 bases from V and 7 bases from J, with 18 bases between. The CDR3 length is 16 residues. The CDR3: CASSYSNSPGRSGYTF. The CDR3 nucleotides read TGTGCCAGCAGTTACTCGAACAGTCCAGGGCGGTCTGGCTACACCTTC.

This clonotype showed up many times. DNA for the CDR3: TGTGCCAGCAGCCGTGGTGGTGAGGGCCACTCGGGAGATACGCAGTATTTT. Translating it yields CASSRGGEGHSGDTQYF. The genes are TRBV6-5 and TRBJ2-3; tentative D call: TRBD2 (5 bases). CDR1 is MNHEY and CDR2 is SVGAGI in the germline V gene. This CDR3 has 17 amino acids. Trimming shortened V by 6 bases and J by 5 bases, and 24 bases separated the two germline ends.